This is a list of T cell receptor beta chains from one sample in a study of post-analysis software for immune sequencing data. MiXCR was run by TCRdb on the PCR reads, yielding one entry per CDR3 protein. The sample carries hundreds of thousands of distinct CDR3 sequences, approximately 50% recorded once. Sequenced material: blood. The receptor set was obtained from a girl between 5 and 17 years old with multiple sclerosis. Each CDR3 is given with its conserved first and last residue. The D gene is left open where the match is weak. Some rows have no size entry. The others give once, few or many, or a class for an expanded clone.

v_gene	d_gene	abundance	j_gene	CDR3aa	CDR3nt
TRBV5-5	TRBD2	-	TRBJ2-7	CASSLGGGGRASYEQYF	TGTGCCAGCAGCTTGGGCGGGGGAGGGCGCGCTTCCTACGAGCAGTACTTC
TRBV15	-	few	TRBJ2-5	CATSRTPGPQETQYF	TGTGCCACCAGCAGGACACCGGGGCCCCAAGAGACCCAGTACTTC
TRBV5-1	-	few	TRBJ2-7	CASSRLGQGSYEQYF	TGCGCCAGCAGCCGGCTAGGGCAGGGCTCCTACGAGCAGTACTTC
TRBV7-9	TRBD1	once	TRBJ2-7	CASSLGTGGSNEQYF	TGTGCCAGCAGCCTGGGGACAGGGGGTTCGAACGAGCAGTACTTC
TRBV5-1	TRBD2	-	TRBJ2-5	CASSLVRLAGNQETQYF	TGCGCCAGCAGCTTGGTGAGGCTAGCGGGAAACCAAGAGACCCAGTACTTC
TRBV20-1	-	-	TRBJ2-1	CSARDPYNEQFF	TGCAGTGCTAGGGACCCGTACAATGAGCAGTTCTTC
TRBV7-8	-	few	TRBJ1-5	CASSPDTLNQPQHF	TGTGCCAGCAGCCCAGACACCCTCAATCAGCCCCAGCATTTT
TRBV19	TRBD1	once	TRBJ2-5	CASRDLTGENEQYF	TGTGCCAGTAGAGACCTGACAGGGGAGAATGAGCAGTACTTC
TRBV7-3	-	-	TRBJ1-6	CASSSDGGNSPLHF	TGTGCCAGCAGCTCGGACGGTGGTAATTCACCCCTCCACTTT
TRBV20-1	-	-	TRBJ2-7	CSARFLTYEQYF	TGCAGTGCTAGGTTTCTTACCTACGAGCAGTACTTC
TRBV27	TRBD1	-	TRBJ2-7	CASGQHRGSYEQYF	TGTGCCAGCGGACAACACAGGGGGTCCTACGAGCAGTACTTC
TRBV6-1	-	-	TRBJ2-7	CASRPGGGRAVVHYEQYF	TGTGCCAGCAGGCCAGGGGGGGGACGAGCGGTTGTGCACTACGAGCAGTACTTC
TRBV15	TRBD2	-	TRBJ2-1	CATSREAGVKNEQFF	TGTGCCACCAGCAGAGAAGCGGGAGTTAAGAATGAGCAGTTCTTC
TRBV9	TRBD2	few	TRBJ2-1	CASSVAFFSGRRDNEQFF	TGTGCCAGCAGCGTAGCCTTCTTTAGCGGGAGGCGCGACAATGAGCAGTTCTTC
TRBV12-3/TRBV12-4	TRBD2	once	TRBJ2-7	CASSLRVSGSSYEQYF	TGTGCCAGCAGCCTACGGGTTAGCGGGTCCTCCTACGAGCAGTACTTC
TRBV20-1	-	few	TRBJ2-1	CSANVQGNEQFF	TGCAGTGCAAACGTCCAGGGTAATGAGCAGTTCTTC
TRBV29-1	TRBD2	few	TRBJ2-5	CSVVGGGPETQYF	TGCAGCGTTGTTGGCGGGGGGCCAGAGACCCAGTACTTC